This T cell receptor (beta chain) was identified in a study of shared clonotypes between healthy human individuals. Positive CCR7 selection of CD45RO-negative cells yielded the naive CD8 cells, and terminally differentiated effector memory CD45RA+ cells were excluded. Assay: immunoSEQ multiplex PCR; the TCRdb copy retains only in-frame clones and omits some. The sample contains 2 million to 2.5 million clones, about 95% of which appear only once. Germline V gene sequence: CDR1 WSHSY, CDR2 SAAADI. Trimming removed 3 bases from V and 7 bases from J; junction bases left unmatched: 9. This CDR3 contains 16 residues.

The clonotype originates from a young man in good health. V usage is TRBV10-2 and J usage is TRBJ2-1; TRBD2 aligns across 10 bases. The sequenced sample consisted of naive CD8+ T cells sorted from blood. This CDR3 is CASSDLLSGGRNEQFF. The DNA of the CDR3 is TGCGCCAGCAGTGACTTGCTTAGCGGGGGGAGGAATGAGCAGTTCTTC.